Each of the 26 T cell receptor beta chains below was sequenced from the same sample in a study of blood T cell repertoires in COVID-19. TCRdb's copy holds only in-frame clones and misses some; the assay was immunoSEQ multiplex PCR. The repertoire holds fewer than 300,000 clones, with about 91% as singletons. The sequencing sample was made of PBMCs or T cells enriched from blood (not recorded which). Receptors originate from a woman between 35 and 50 years old with acute COVID-19.

The rearrangement links TRBV4-3 to TRBJ1-2, with a weak D call TRBD1 (6 bases). Trimming left V 4 bases short and J 1 base short, with 10 bases between. Germline V gene data show CDR1 as LGHNA and CDR2 as YSLEER. The CDR3 consists of 14 residues. CDR3 in DNA: TGCGCCAGCAGCCGCGGGGGCCATAACTATGGCTACACCTTC. Translated, it gives CASSRGGHNYGYTF.

The CDR3 nucleotides are TGTGCCAGCAGTTTTATGGTTGGGAGGATAGAAAAACTGTTTTTT. It encodes CASSFMVGRIEKLFF. V usage is TRBV28 and J usage is TRBJ1-4; no clear D gene. CDR3 size: 15 residues. CDR1 and CDR2 from the germline V gene are MDHEN and SYDVKM. V was pared by 3 bases and J by 8 bases, with 16 bases between.

The chain carries TRBV30 and TRBJ2-7; D remains ambiguous. Germline values: CDR1 GTSNPN, CDR2 SVGIG (reference sequence). Trimming took 5 bases from V and 0 from J, leaving 8 bases between them. This CDR3 comprises 12 residues. The CDR3 nucleotides read TGTGCCTGGTCCGATAGCTCCTACGAGCAGTACGTC. The encoded protein is CAWSDSSYEQYV.

This chain joins TRBV24-1 and TRBJ2-5, with a possible D match to TRBD2 (6 bases). Germline CDR1 KGHDR, CDR2 SFDVKD. The CDR3 contains 14 residues. V shed 6 bases and J shed 2 bases, with 12 bases lying between them. Here the CDR3 reads CATSTFGGQETQYF. The DNA for the CDR3 is TGTGCCACCAGTACTTTCGGGGGACAAGAGACCCAGTACTTC.

The chain is built from TRBV28 and TRBJ2-6, with 7 bases fitting TRBD1. V dropped 7 bases and J dropped 0; count of bases not matched to a gene: 12. There are 18 residues in the CDR3. Per the germline V gene, CDR1 is MDHEN and CDR2 is SYDVKM. CDR3 nucleotide sequence: TGTGCCAGCAAAGCTCCCGGGACAGCCTTCTCTGGGGCCAACGTCCTGACTTTC. Translating it yields CASKAPGTAFSGANVLTF. Full variable domain (outside the CDR3, taken from reference TRBV28 and TRBJ2-6): DVKVTQSSRYLVKRTGEKVFLECVQDMDHENMFWYRQDPGLGLRLIYFSYDVKMKEKGDIPEGYSVSREKKERFSLILESASTNQTSMYLCASKAPGTAFSGANVLTFGAGSRLTVL.

The J gene is TRBJ2-5, the V gene TRBV6-1, with 16 bases matching TRBD2. The germline CDR1 and CDR2 sequences are MNHNS and SASEGT. This CDR3 spans 16 amino acids. Trimming at V came to 4 bases and at J to 5 bases, leaving 4 bases not matched to a gene. CDR3 in amino acids: CASSAGTSGRGETQYF. CDR3 DNA sequence: TGTGCCAGCAGTGCCGGGACTAGCGGGAGGGGGGAGACCCAGTACTTC.

V gene TRBV27 combines with J gene TRBJ2-7; 13 bases fit TRBD2. The J segment lost 2 bases and the V segment lost 5 bases, leaving 15 bases of the junction unmatched. The CDR3 length is 19 residues. Looked up from germline, CDR1 is MNHEY and CDR2 is SMNVEV (reference sequence). The CDR3 here is CASSHTGRGLAGATYEQYV. The CDR3, as DNA: TGTGCCAGCAGTCATACAGGGCGAGGACTAGCGGGAGCTACCTACGAGCAGTACGTC.

This chain uses TRBV2 with TRBJ2-1, with 9 nucleotides matching TRBD2. V lost 5 bases to trimming and J lost 2 bases; unmatched junction nucleotides: 10. Germline V gives CDR1 SNHLY, CDR2 FYNNEI. The CDR3 runs to 17 residues. CDR3 loop: CASSLGLAQAPYNEQFF. CDR3 DNA sequence: TGTGCCAGCAGTTTAGGACTAGCGCAGGCCCCCTACAATGAGCAGTTCTTC.

The chain joins TRBV18 to TRBJ2-2; 11 bases match TRBD1. The CDR3 consists of 16 residues. Germline CDR1 and CDR2: KGHSH and LQKENI. V lost 5 bases and J lost 7; bases outside the gene matches: 9. For the CDR3, the DNA is TGTGCCAGCTCATCCGGGACAGGGGGTCGCGGCGGGGAGCTGTTTTTT. This gives the protein CASSSGTGGRGGELFF.

The chain employs TRBV19 and TRBJ1-5; TRBD1 matches at 7 bases. CDR3 length equals 15 residues. Germline V gene sequence: CDR1 LNHDA, CDR2 SQIVND (reference sequence). The junction had 4 bases not matched to a gene; V was cut back by 3 bases and J by 2 bases. This CDR3 reads CASSILGGGNQPQHF. In DNA, the CDR3 is TGTGCCAGTAGTATTTTAGGGGGCGGCAATCAGCCCCAGCATTTT.

The chain recombines TRBV3-1 (or the pseudogene TRBV3-2) with TRBJ2-7, with 8 bases fitting TRBD1. Trimming cost V 2 bases and J 2 bases; bases outside gene matches: 2. The CDR3 has 14 residues. CDR1 and CDR2 from the germline V gene are LGHDT and YNNKEL (reference sequence). Here the CDR3 DNA reads TGTGCCAGCAGCCAACGGACAGGGCCCTACGAGCAGTACGTC. Its translation: CASSQRTGPYEQYV.

The chain employs TRBV27 and TRBJ1-2, with D maybe TRBD1 (6 bases). Trimming left V 3 bases short and J 2 bases short, with 7 bases between. The germline V gene has CDR1 MNHEY and CDR2 SMNVEV (reference sequence). This CDR3 comprises 13 residues. In DNA form, the CDR3 reads TGTGCCAGCAGTTTCACAGGGAACTATGGCTACACCTTC. This encodes CASSFTGNYGYTF.

V gene TRBV2 combines with J gene TRBJ1-5; D is possibly TRBD1 (6 bases). V lost 7 bases to trimming and J lost 2 bases, with 9 bases between them. Germline V gives CDR1 SNHLY, CDR2 FYNNEI. CDR3 size: 13 residues. CDR3 in DNA: TGTGCCAGCAACAGACAGGGCAATCAGCCCCAGCATTTT. This codes for CASNRQGNQPQHF.

The chain joins TRBV11-3 to TRBJ2-2; 10 bases agree with TRBD2. Per germline, CDR1 SGHNT and CDR2 YENEEA. The CDR3 runs 17 residues. Germline trimming cut 5 bases from V and 7 bases from J; bases unmatched to any gene: 13. The CDR3 loop reads CASSPASGRAYGGELFF. The CDR3, as DNA: TGTGCCAGCAGCCCTGCCAGCGGGAGGGCCTACGGCGGGGAGCTGTTTTTT.

The CDR3 DNA follows: TGTGCCAGTAGTACGAGGTGGCAGGGCGGTGAAAAACTGTTTTTT. Amino acid sequence: CASSTRWQGGEKLFF. The chain carries TRBV19 and TRBJ1-4, with D possibly being TRBD1 (5 bases). The CDR3 totals 15 residues. V gave up 4 bases and J gave up 7 bases, with 16 bases separating them. Germline V gene data show CDR1 as LNHDA and CDR2 as SQIVND (reference sequence).

The CDR3 region is CASSPPPLGQGINEQFF. The CDR3 region has the DNA TGTGCCAGCAGCCCACCTCCTCTGGGACAGGGGATCAATGAGCAGTTCTTC. The V gene is TRBV7-9, the J gene TRBJ2-1; 10 bases line up with TRBD1. J was trimmed by 6 bases and V by 5 bases; bases with no gene match: 13. The CDR3 extends over 17 amino acids. From germline, CDR1 is SEHNR and CDR2 FQNEAQ (reference sequence).

The chain carries TRBV7-9 and TRBJ1-4; 7 bases fit TRBD1. This CDR3 region has 18 residues. V dropped 0 bases and J dropped 6; count of bases not matched to a gene: 13. The germline CDR1 and CDR2 sequences are SEHNR and FQNEAQ (reference sequence). CDR3 nucleotides: TGTGCCAGCAGCTTAGCTCCAAAATCGACAGGGATAGATGAAAAACTGTTTTTT. Its protein is CASSLAPKSTGIDEKLFF.

The CDR3 spells CASSPEGDGGYTF. CDR3 bases: TGTGCCAGCTCACCAGAAGGGGATGGGGGCTACACCTTC. The J gene is TRBJ1-2, the V gene TRBV18, with D perhaps matching TRBD1 (5 bases). Germline CDR1 reads KGHSH; CDR2 reads LQKENI. V lost 2 bases to trimming and J lost 8 bases, with 12 bases between them. This CDR3 has 13 residues.

CDR3 amino acids: CASSPLKLSNNEQFF. The CDR3 nucleotides read TGTGCCAGCTCACCACTAAAGCTATCAAACAATGAGCAGTTCTTC. V and J are TRBV18 and TRBJ2-1; unclear D gene. Deletions cut 1 base from V and 5 bases from J, with 12 bases between. This CDR3 contains 15 residues. The germline V gene has CDR1 KGHSH and CDR2 LQKENI.

In its sample, this clone was seen once. J is TRBJ1-2 and V is TRBV18; D unclear. Germline assignment: CDR1 KGHSH and CDR2 LQKENI. Between the trimmed V and J ends, which lost 3 bases and 8 bases, there was a span of 13 bases. The CDR3 is 13 residues long. The CDR3 here is CASSPPGLGGYTF. The CDR3 DNA reads as TGTGCCAGCTCACCGCCAGGACTCGGGGGCTACACCTTC.

This chain links TRBV19 with TRBJ2-7; maybe TRBD1 (6 bases). Germline V gene data show CDR1 as LNHDA and CDR2 as SQIVND (reference sequence). The CDR3 totals 15 residues. With 6 bases removed from V and 0 bases from J, the gap between germline ends came to 15 bases. Written as DNA, the CDR3 is TGTGCCAGTAGATTTTCCGGGACATTCTCCTACGAGCAGTACTTC. Protein product: CASRFSGTFSYEQYF.

V and J are TRBV15 and TRBJ1-2, with TRBD1 matching over 10 bases. V lost 1 base to trimming and J lost 8 bases; unmatched junction nucleotides: 4. The CDR3 sequence is 14 residues long. Per the germline V gene, CDR1 is LNHNV and CDR2 is YYDKDF (reference sequence). This CDR3 is CATSRGGTGDGYTF. CDR3 nucleotide sequence: TGTGCCACCAGCAGAGGGGGGACAGGGGACGGCTACACCTTC.

The chain has TRBV7-8 and TRBJ2-1; possibly TRBD2 for D (5 bases). Germline-derived CDR1 and CDR2 are SGHVS and FQNEAQ. Between the trimmed V and J ends, which lost 6 bases and 6 bases, there was a span of 9 bases. The CDR3 loop spans 12 amino acids. The CDR3 DNA reads TGTGCCAGCAGTTCGGGATCCAATGAGCAGTTCTTC. Translating it yields CASSSGSNEQFF. The full variable domain, completed using reference TRBV7-8 and TRBJ2-1, is GAGVSQSPRYKVAKRGQDVALRCDPISGHVSLFWYQQALGQGPEFLTYFQNEAQLDKSGLPSDRFFAERPEGSVSTLKIQRTQQEDSAVYLCASSSGSNEQFFGPGTRLTVL.

The V gene is TRBV7-8, the J gene TRBJ1-5, with D possibly matching TRBD1 (5 bases). The CDR3 totals 14 residues. Germline-derived CDR1 and CDR2 are SGHVS and FQNEAQ. V lost 2 bases and J 3 bases, leaving 8 bases between the germline ends. In DNA, the CDR3 is TGTGCCAGCAGCTTAACAGGAATCAATCAGCCCCAGCATTTT. Translation gives CASSLTGINQPQHF.

This clone was observed once. V usage is TRBV29-1 and J usage is TRBJ1-3; 7 nucleotides match TRBD1. V was clipped by 7 bases and J by 4 bases; unmatched bases: 4. The CDR3 loop spans 12 amino acids. Germline loops: CDR1 SQVTM, CDR2 ANQGSEA. The CDR3 sequence: CSASGQGNTIYF. The CDR3, as DNA: TGCAGCGCCTCGGGACAGGGAAACACCATATATTTT.

The rearrangement joins TRBV6-5 to TRBJ1-1; 7 bases align to TRBD1. The V and J ends lost 5 bases and 6 bases, in that order; junction bases with no gene match: 9. CDR3 length equals 14 residues. Per germline, CDR1 MNHEY and CDR2 SVGAGI. CDR3 protein: CASSKTGLTPEAFF. The CDR3 DNA reads as TGTGCCAGCAGTAAGACAGGGCTCACCCCTGAAGCTTTCTTT.